The 25 T cell receptor beta chains presented below share a single source sample, sequenced in a study of T cell responses to AZD1222 COVID-19 vaccine. Clones were read by immunoSEQ multiplex PCR, and TCRdb kept only the in-frame ones, dropping some. This sample has 100,000 to 150,000 clones; more than 70% occur once, and the top ten carry more than 9%. The material was peripheral blood, obtained on day 0 of AZD1222 vaccination. The receptors stem from an adult in good health.

The V and J genes are TRBV20-1 and TRBJ1-1; TRBD1 might be the D (5 bases). Germline lookup yields CDR1 DFQATT and CDR2 SNEGSKA (reference sequence). The CDR3 sequence is 12 residues long. Trimming left V 5 bases short and J 3 bases short, with 10 bases between. In nucleotides, the CDR3 is TGCAGTGCTGGTGGACATTACACTGAAGCTTTCTTT. This gives the protein CSAGGHYTEAFF.

The chain links TRBV3-1 (or the pseudogene TRBV3-2) to TRBJ2-7, with 7 bases matching TRBD1. The CDR3 runs to 13 residues. J lost 3 bases, V lost 4 bases, and 3 bases had no gene match. The V gene's germline CDR1 is LGHDT and CDR2 YNNKEL (reference sequence). This CDR3 is CASSLGQHYEQYF. The CDR3 DNA sequence: TGTGCCAGCAGCCTGGGACAGCACTACGAGCAGTACTTC.

This clone was observed a single time. The chain has TRBV27 and TRBJ2-6; D is unresolved. Germline V gene lookup returns CDR1 MNHEY and CDR2 SMNVEV (reference sequence). Trimming left V 3 bases short and J 2 bases short, with 11 bases between. CDR3 size: 16 residues. For the CDR3, the DNA is TGTGCCAGCAGTTTGGATTATGGGGCTGGGGCCAACGTCCTGACTTTC. Translation: CASSLDYGAGANVLTF.

This clone has only one observation. The chain carries TRBV29-1 and TRBJ2-3; 8 bases match TRBD1. The germline V gene has CDR1 SQVTM and CDR2 ANQGSEA. This CDR3 has 14 amino acids. V trimming: 4 bases; J trimming: 4 bases; junction bases outside the gene matches: 7. CDR3 nucleotide sequence: TGCAGCGTTGCAGGCGGACAGGGCCCAGATACGCAGTATTTT. It encodes CSVAGGQGPDTQYF.

The J gene is TRBJ1-5, the V gene TRBV15, with 7 bases aligning to TRBD1. The V gene's germline CDR1 is LNHNV and CDR2 YYDKDF (reference sequence). This CDR3 has 16 amino acids. V shed 0 bases, J shed 1 base, and the junction held 3 bases outside the gene matches. CDR3 sequence (DNA): TGTGCCACCAGCAGAGATCCAGGGGGAAGCAATCAGCCCCAGCATTTT. This gives the protein CATSRDPGGSNQPQHF.

The chain couples TRBV6-4 to TRBJ2-2; D not resolved. This CDR3 spans 13 amino acids. Trimming pared 0 bases from V and 4 bases from J, leaving 3 bases between. Germline values: CDR1 MRHNA, CDR2 SNTAGT. The CDR3 DNA sequence: TGTGCCAGCAGTGACTCAGGCACCGGGGAGCTGTTTTTT. Its protein is CASSDSGTGELFF.

The chain joins TRBV28 to TRBJ2-1, with TRBD2 matching 7 bases. The CDR3 length is 14 residues. After removal of 6 bases from V and 8 bases from J, the junction contained 10 bases not matched to a gene. Germline CDR1 MDHEN, CDR2 SYDVKM. This CDR3 reads CASSTPGRLDEQFF. CDR3 DNA: TGTGCCAGCAGCACTCCCGGGAGGTTAGATGAGCAGTTCTTC. Supplemented by reference TRBV28 and TRBJ2-1, the full variable domain reads DVKVTQSSRYLVKRTGEKVFLECVQDMDHENMFWYRQDPGLGLRLIYFSYDVKMKEKGDIPEGYSVSREKKERFSLILESASTNQTSMYLCASSTPGRLDEQFFGPGTRLTVL.

The gene calls are TRBV4-1 and TRBJ1-1; the D gene is possibly TRBD1 (5 bases). The length of the CDR3 is 15 residues. Germline CDR1 reads MGHRA; CDR2 reads YSYEKL. The germline V and J ends were trimmed by 0 bases and 1 base, with 9 bases remaining between them. The CDR3 is CASSQEKGPNTEAFF. CDR3 sequence (DNA): TGCGCCAGCAGCCAAGAGAAGGGACCGAACACTGAAGCTTTCTTT.

Details on this clone: Other DNA sequences from this sample encode an identical CDR3 as well. The chain carries TRBV6-2 or TRBV6-3 and TRBJ2-7; D is unresolved. The length of the CDR3 is 11 residues. The germline gives CDR1 MNHEY, CDR2 SVGEGT. Trimming stripped 5 bases from V and 3 bases from J, with 5 bases between. The CDR3 DNA reads as TGTGCCAGCAGTCACAGCTACGAGCAGTACTTC. Amino acids: CASSHSYEQYF.

This clone occurred once. The gene calls are TRBV28 and TRBJ2-7, with D unclear. The V gene's germline CDR1 is MDHEN and CDR2 SYDVKM. The CDR3 is 13 residues long. Trimming removed 6 bases from V and 0 bases from J, with 9 bases in between. This CDR3 reads CASRVGFSYEQYF. CDR3 DNA sequence: TGTGCCAGCAGGGTCGGGTTCTCCTACGAGCAGTACTTC.

The V and J genes are TRBV11-2 and TRBJ2-5; 7 nucleotides align to TRBD2. Germline V gene data show CDR1 as SGHAT and CDR2 as FQNNGV. This CDR3 has 14 amino acids. V lost 5 bases, J lost 1 base, and 4 bases stayed unmatched. The CDR3: CASSTIAGQETQYF. Here the CDR3 DNA reads TGTGCCAGCAGCACGATAGCGGGCCAAGAGACCCAGTACTTC.

This clone was recorded only once. V is TRBV5-4 and J is TRBJ1-2, with 8 nucleotides matching TRBD1. Trimming removed 1 base from V and 8 bases from J; junction bases left unmatched: 10. This CDR3 region has 15 residues. CDR1 and CDR2 (germline): SGHNT, YYREEE (reference sequence). The CDR3 DNA reads TGTGCCAGCAGCTTGAGACAGGGGAATACCCTAGGCTACACCTTC. This translates into CASSLRQGNTLGYTF.

In its sample, this clone was seen once. The V and J genes are TRBV3-1 (or the pseudogene TRBV3-2) and TRBJ2-7; 7 bases align to TRBD2. Trimming removed 0 bases from V and 3 bases from J; junction bases left unmatched: 8. Germline lookup yields CDR1 LGHDT and CDR2 YNNKEL (reference sequence). The CDR3 totals 16 residues. CDR3 protein: CASSQDPASGGYEQYF. The CDR3 coding sequence is TGTGCCAGCAGCCAAGACCCCGCTAGCGGAGGCTACGAGCAGTACTTC.

The chain uses TRBV30 and TRBJ2-1, with 13 nucleotides matching TRBD2. CDR3 length: 15 amino acids. Germline V lookup: CDR1 GTSNPN, CDR2 SVGIG (reference sequence). The trim removed 0 bases at V and 7 bases at J, leaving 3 bases unmatched. The CDR3 region is CAWSVRLAGGNEQFF. The CDR3 DNA sequence: TGTGCCTGGAGTGTACGACTAGCGGGGGGAAATGAGCAGTTCTTC.

CDR3 region: CASSPGRGLDTEAFF. The CDR3 bases are TGCGCCAGCAGCCCGGGCAGGGGGTTGGACACTGAAGCTTTCTTT. This chain uses TRBV5-1 with TRBJ1-1; 7 bases map to TRBD1. J was trimmed by 3 bases and V by 4 bases; bases with no gene match: 9. Germline assignment: CDR1 SGHRS and CDR2 YFSETQ. CDR3 size: 15 residues.

V usage is TRBV5-1 and J usage is TRBJ2-2; TRBD1 is a possible D gene (6 bases). Germline V gives CDR1 SGHRS, CDR2 YFSETQ. V shed 1 base and J shed 4 bases, with 14 bases lying between them. The CDR3 covers 16 residues. The CDR3 nucleotides read TGCGCCAGCAGCTTGAGTGGGACACGCCTCACCGGGGAGCTGTTTTTT. It yields the protein CASSLSGTRLTGELFF.

The genes are TRBV19 and TRBJ2-1; maybe TRBD1 (6 bases). Germline-derived CDR1 and CDR2 are LNHDA and SQIVND (reference sequence). Trimming took 4 bases from V and 9 from J, leaving 10 bases between them. This CDR3 has 12 amino acids. CDR3 bases: TGTGCCAGTAGTACCTGGGGGCGTGAGCAGTTCTTC. It codes for CASSTWGREQFF.

The V and J genes are TRBV5-4 and TRBJ1-2; tentatively, D is TRBD1 (5 bases). V dropped 0 bases and J dropped 4 bases, with 13 bases sitting between them. The germline CDR1 and CDR2 sequences are SGHNT and YYREEE (reference sequence). The length of the CDR3 is 15 residues. CDR3 sequence reads: CASSLGQPRAYGYTF. The CDR3 region has the DNA TGTGCCAGCAGCTTGGGACAGCCAAGAGCCTATGGCTACACCTTC.

The rearrangement joins TRBV2 to TRBJ2-2; weak D call: TRBD1 (6 bases). CDR1 and CDR2 (germline): SNHLY, FYNNEI. The CDR3 contains 14 residues. Trimming took off 7 bases at V and 7 bases at J, with 16 bases between the two ends. The DNA of the CDR3 is TGTGCCAGCACCTTCCAGGGGCAATACGGGGAGCTGTTTTTT. It is translated as CASTFQGQYGELFF.

The rearrangement links TRBV6-5 to TRBJ2-3; possible D gene TRBD2, 6 bases. CDR1 and CDR2 (germline): MNHEY, SVGAGI. V lost 2 bases and J lost 6, with 15 bases in between. The CDR3 contains 15 residues. CDR3 in DNA: TGTGCCAGCAGTTACCGGCGGGGCAAGCAGGATACGCAGTATTTT. It is translated as CASSYRRGKQDTQYF.

The rearrangement joins TRBV3-1 (or the pseudogene TRBV3-2) to TRBJ2-5; D tentatively reads TRBD1 or TRBD2 (5 bases each). V dropped 0 bases and J dropped 2 bases, with 19 bases sitting between them. CDR3 length equals 18 residues. In germline, CDR1 is LGHDT, CDR2 YNNKEL (reference sequence). The CDR3 DNA sequence: TGTGCCAGCAGCCAAGAGCCTCCGGGACGAACAATACAAGAGACCCAGTACTTC. It yields the protein CASSQEPPGRTIQETQYF.

The CDR3 DNA reads TGCGCCAGCAGCCCTAGCCAGGGGGCCTCCTACGAGCAGTACTTC. Translated, it gives CASSPSQGASYEQYF. The gene calls are TRBV4-1 and TRBJ2-7; 8 nucleotides align to TRBD1. V lost 4 bases and J lost 0; bases outside the gene matches: 5. Per germline, CDR1 MGHRA and CDR2 YSYEKL. This CDR3 has 15 amino acids.

The chain combines TRBV13 with TRBJ1-1; unclear D gene. Trimming removed 5 bases from V and 0 bases from J, with 13 bases in between. Germline assignment: CDR1 PRHDT and CDR2 FYEKMQ (reference sequence). The CDR3 contains 15 residues. The CDR3 protein is CASSPRRGVNTEAFF. Here the CDR3 DNA reads TGTGCCAGCAGCCCACGCCGGGGTGTGAACACTGAAGCTTTCTTT.

This clone was observed once. V gene TRBV5-4 combines with J gene TRBJ2-7; the match to TRBD1 covers 8 bases. The CDR3 consists of 13 residues. V lost 0 bases to trimming and J lost 4 bases; unmatched junction nucleotides: 0. CDR1 is SGHNT, CDR2 YYREEE, per germline (reference sequence). In DNA form, the CDR3 reads TGTGCCAGCAGCTTGGGGACAGGGTACGAGCAGTACTTC. Translation: CASSLGTGYEQYF.

This clone has a single count. The J gene is TRBJ2-1, the V gene TRBV19; D not certain. The length of the CDR3 is 15 residues. Trimming removed 5 bases at V and 4 bases at J, with 15 bases between. Germline assignment: CDR1 LNHDA and CDR2 SQIVND (reference sequence). CDR3 DNA: TGTGCCAGTAGTCTGTCGTTCTCTTCTTACAATGAGCAGTTCTTC. Protein sequence: CASSLSFSSYNEQFF.